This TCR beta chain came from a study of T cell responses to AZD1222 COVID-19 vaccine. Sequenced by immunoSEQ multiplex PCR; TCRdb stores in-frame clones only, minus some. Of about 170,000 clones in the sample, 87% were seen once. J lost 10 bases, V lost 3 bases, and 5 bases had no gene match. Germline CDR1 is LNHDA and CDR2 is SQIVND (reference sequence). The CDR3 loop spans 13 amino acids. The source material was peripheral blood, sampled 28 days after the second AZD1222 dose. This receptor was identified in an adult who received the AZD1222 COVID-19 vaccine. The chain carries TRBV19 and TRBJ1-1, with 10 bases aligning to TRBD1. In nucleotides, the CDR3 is TGTGCCAGTAGTATGGGGACAGGGGCGACAGCTTTCTTT. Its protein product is CASSMGTGATAFF.